This record concerns one T cell receptor beta chain sequence. This record comes from a study of metastatic and nonmetastatic thyroid tumors. At the level of the study: Malignant and benign thyroid patients had repertoires compared in peripheral blood and tumor or nodule tissue.

In the original workflow: A classifier of distant metastasis in papillary thyroid cancer was built from CDR3 differences (across clinicopathological groups). Through MiXCR, TCRdb re-clonotyped the PCR reads. It is TCRdb's table, rather than the study itself, that gives the V and J calls and clone size. The data show around 41,000 clones, 25% to 30% seen once. The V and J ends lost 7 bases and 1 base respectively, with 19 bases between them. This CDR3 has 16 amino acids. CDR1 and CDR2 (germline): MNHEY, SMNVEV (reference sequence). Patients underwent thyroid surgery, and none had received any treatment before it.

The sequencing sample was made of blood. The TCR originated in a male donor with papillary thyroid cancer or a benign thyroid nodule (not recorded which). Some clones in this sample may be carry-over from other donors' samples. V and J are TRBV27 and TRBJ1-1; D is perhaps TRBD1 (5 bases). This CDR3 reads CASIGVWVFRNTEAFF. For the CDR3, the DNA is TGTGCCAGCATAGGGGTCTGGGTCTTCCGGAACACTGAAGCTTTCTTT.